These 8 T cell receptor beta chains originate from one sample sequenced in a study of blood T cell repertoires in COVID-19. Profiling relied on immunoSEQ multiplex PCR, and the TCRdb table lists in-frame clones only, not all of them. Counted here are tens of thousands of clones, more than 75% occurring once; the ten biggest clones make up more than 15%. The sequenced sample consisted of peripheral blood. Receptors originate from a man in his forties with COVID-19, enrolled during active disease.

This clone occurred once. The chain is built from TRBV24-1 and TRBJ2-3; 8 bases match TRBD2. This CDR3 is built from 17 residues. Unmatched junction bases numbered 11, after V lost 2 bases and J lost 5 bases. Germline CDR1 and CDR2: KGHDR and SFDVKD. The CDR3 DNA reads as TGTGCCACCAGTGATTATCTTCGGGAGGGGGGGCTAGATACGCAGTATTTT. The encoded protein is CATSDYLREGGLDTQYF.

V and J are TRBV6-5 and TRBJ1-2; 7 bases fit TRBD1. The CDR3 totals 14 residues. Germline V gives CDR1 MNHEY, CDR2 SVGAGI. The junction had 8 bases not matched to a gene; V was cut back by 6 bases and J by 4 bases. CDR3 sequence: CASRLTGVGYGYTF. In DNA form, the CDR3 reads TGTGCCAGCAGACTCACAGGGGTTGGCTATGGCTACACCTTC.

In nucleotides, the CDR3 is TGTGCCAGTAGTACCCCCACCCCCTTCGGTAGCGGGGGACCGGGCACCGGGGAGCTGTTTTTT. Translated, it gives CASSTPTPFGSGGPGTGELFF. V gene TRBV19 combines with J gene TRBJ2-2; 9 bases are a match to TRBD2. Germline V lookup: CDR1 LNHDA, CDR2 SQIVND (reference sequence). The J segment lost 4 bases and the V segment lost 4 bases, leaving 22 bases of the junction unmatched. This CDR3 region has 21 residues.

The count of this clone is one. The chain carries TRBV10-3 and TRBJ2-7; maybe TRBD2 (7 bases). The CDR3 runs to 15 residues. CDR1 is ENHRY and CDR2 is SYGVKD in the germline V gene. V lost 5 bases, J lost 4 bases, and 18 bases lay in between. CDR3 in amino acids: CAISLRGGGTYEQYF. For the CDR3, the DNA is TGTGCCATCAGTCTAAGAGGGGGGGGCACTTACGAGCAGTACTTC.

The chain has TRBV30 and TRBJ2-7; D remains unclear. The CDR3 consists of 12 residues. Trimming pared 0 bases from V and 7 bases from J, leaving 10 bases between. The germline V gene has CDR1 GTSNPN and CDR2 SVGIG (reference sequence). This CDR3 is CAWSVLGWEQYF. CDR3 in DNA: TGTGCCTGGAGTGTCTTGGGCTGGGAGCAGTACTTC.

The DNA of the CDR3 is TGTGCCAGTAGTTTAACAGGACAAGCTTTCTTT. It translates to CASSLTGQAFF. The chain recombines TRBV19 with TRBJ1-1, with D perhaps TRBD1 (5 bases). This CDR3 has 11 amino acids. CDR1 LNHDA and CDR2 SQIVND come from the germline V gene (reference sequence). V was cut by 5 bases and J by 9 bases, with 10 bases left in between.

This chain joins TRBV10-3 and TRBJ1-2; 7 bases are a match to TRBD1. Looked up from germline, CDR1 is ENHRY and CDR2 is SYGVKD. The CDR3 contains 13 residues. Germline trimming cut 11 bases from V and 3 bases from J; bases unmatched to any gene: 9. The chain's CDR3 is CAAQNQGDYGYTF. The CDR3 DNA reads TGTGCCGCCCAAAATCAGGGGGACTATGGCTACACCTTC.

The chain is built from TRBV5-1 and TRBJ2-3; 7 bases line up with TRBD1. There are 14 residues in the CDR3. The ends lost 4 bases at V and 2 bases at J; junction bases unmatched: 4. The V gene's germline CDR1 is SGHRS and CDR2 YFSETQ. Written as DNA, the CDR3 is TGCGCCAGCAGCCGACAGGGAAACACAGATACGCAGTATTTT. Translated, it gives CASSRQGNTDTQYF.